This T cell receptor beta chain was sequenced in a study of identical twins. Between the trimmed V and J ends, which lost 3 bases and 5 bases, there was a span of 13 bases. CDR3 size: 14 residues. In this sample, this clonotype turned up a few times. TCRdb reprocessed the 5' RACE reads with MiXCR, giving one entry per CDR3 protein. The table has roughly 220,000 distinct CDR3 sequences, 6.5% to 8% seen once. The same data also contributed to another study, on T cells expressing NK-cell markers. That report adds: The TCR beta repertoires originated in sorted CD3+CD56+NKG2C+, CD3+CD56+NKG2C- and CD3+CD56-NKG2C+ T cells. Seven of the eight sequenced donors were HCMV-seropositive; one was seronegative.

Sequenced material: CD8+ T cells sorted from blood. V is TRBV12-3 or TRBV12-4 and J is TRBJ1-1; tentative D call: TRBD1 (6 bases). The TCR originated in a woman aged 18-29 years in good health. The CDR3 loop reads CASSFARGGTEAFF. Here the CDR3 DNA reads TGTGCCAGCAGTTTCGCCAGGGGTGGAACTGAAGCTTTCTTT.